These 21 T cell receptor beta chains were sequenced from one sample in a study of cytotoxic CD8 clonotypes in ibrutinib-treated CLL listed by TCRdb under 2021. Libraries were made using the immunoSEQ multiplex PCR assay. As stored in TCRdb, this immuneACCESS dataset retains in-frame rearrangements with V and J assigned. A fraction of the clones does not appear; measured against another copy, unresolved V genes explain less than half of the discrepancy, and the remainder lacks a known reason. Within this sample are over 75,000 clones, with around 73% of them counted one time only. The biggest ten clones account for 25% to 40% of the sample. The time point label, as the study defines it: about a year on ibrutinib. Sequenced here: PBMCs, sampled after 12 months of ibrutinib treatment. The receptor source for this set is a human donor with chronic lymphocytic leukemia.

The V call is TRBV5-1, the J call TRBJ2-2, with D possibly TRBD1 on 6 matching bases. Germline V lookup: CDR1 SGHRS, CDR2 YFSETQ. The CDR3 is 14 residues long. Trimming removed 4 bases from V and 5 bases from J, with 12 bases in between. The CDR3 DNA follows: TGCGCCAGCAGCCCGGGACAAGGTACCGGGGAGCTGTTTTTT. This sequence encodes CASSPGQGTGELFF.

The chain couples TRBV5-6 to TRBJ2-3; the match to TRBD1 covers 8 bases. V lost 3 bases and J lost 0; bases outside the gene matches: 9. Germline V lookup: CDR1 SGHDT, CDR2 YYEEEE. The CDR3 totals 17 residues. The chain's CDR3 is CASSSFGDRTSTDTQYF. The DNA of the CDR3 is TGTGCCAGCAGCTCGTTTGGGGACAGGACTAGCACAGATACGCAGTATTTT. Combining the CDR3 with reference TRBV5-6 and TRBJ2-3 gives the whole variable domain DAGVTQSPTHLIKTRGQQVTLRCSPKSGHDTVSWYQQALGQGPQFIFQYYEEEERQRGNFPDRFSGHQFPNYSSELNVNALLLGDSALYLCASSSFGDRTSTDTQYFGPGTRLTVL.

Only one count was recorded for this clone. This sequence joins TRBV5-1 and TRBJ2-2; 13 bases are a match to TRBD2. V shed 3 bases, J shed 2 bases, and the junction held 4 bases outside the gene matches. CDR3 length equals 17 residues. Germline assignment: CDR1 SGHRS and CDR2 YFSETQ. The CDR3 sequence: CASSSGLAGHNTGELFF. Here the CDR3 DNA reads TGCGCCAGCAGCTCGGGACTAGCGGGGCATAACACCGGGGAGCTGTTTTTT.

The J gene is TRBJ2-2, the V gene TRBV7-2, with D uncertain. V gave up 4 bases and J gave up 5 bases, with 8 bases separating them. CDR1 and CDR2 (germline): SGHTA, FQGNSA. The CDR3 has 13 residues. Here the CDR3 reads CASSSWATGELFF. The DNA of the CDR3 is TGTGCCAGCAGCTCCTGGGCAACCGGGGAGCTGTTTTTT.

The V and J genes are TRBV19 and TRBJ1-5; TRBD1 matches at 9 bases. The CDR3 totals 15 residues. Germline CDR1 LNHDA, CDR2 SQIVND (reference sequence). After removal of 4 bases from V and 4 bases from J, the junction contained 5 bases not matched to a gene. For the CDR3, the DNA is TGTGCCAGTAGTAGGGAGGGACAGGGAAATCAGCCCCAGCATTTT. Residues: CASSREGQGNQPQHF. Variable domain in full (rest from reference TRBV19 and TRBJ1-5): DGGITQSPKYLFRKEGQNVTLSCEQNLNHDAMYWYRQDPGQGLRLIYYSQIVNDFQKGDIAEGYSVSREKKESFPLTVTSAQKNPTAFYLCASSREGQGNQPQHFGDGTRLSIL.

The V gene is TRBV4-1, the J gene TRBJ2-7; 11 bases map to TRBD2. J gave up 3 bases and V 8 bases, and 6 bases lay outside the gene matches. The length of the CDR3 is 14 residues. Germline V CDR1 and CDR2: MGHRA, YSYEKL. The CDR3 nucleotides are TGCGCCAGCTTTCCGACTAGCGGGGACTACGAGCAGTACTTC. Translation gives CASFPTSGDYEQYF.

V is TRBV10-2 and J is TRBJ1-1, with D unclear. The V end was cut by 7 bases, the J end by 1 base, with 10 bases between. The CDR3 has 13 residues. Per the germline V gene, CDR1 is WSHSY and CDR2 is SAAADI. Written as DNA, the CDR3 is TGCGCCAGCACCATAGGCAGGAACACTGAAGCTTTCTTT. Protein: CASTIGRNTEAFF.

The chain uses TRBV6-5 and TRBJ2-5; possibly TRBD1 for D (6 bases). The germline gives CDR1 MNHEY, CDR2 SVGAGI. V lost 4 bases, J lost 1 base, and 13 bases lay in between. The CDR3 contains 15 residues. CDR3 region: CASSFRTAGQETQYF. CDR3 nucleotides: TGTGCCAGCAGTTTCCGGACAGCCGGCCAAGAGACCCAGTACTTC.

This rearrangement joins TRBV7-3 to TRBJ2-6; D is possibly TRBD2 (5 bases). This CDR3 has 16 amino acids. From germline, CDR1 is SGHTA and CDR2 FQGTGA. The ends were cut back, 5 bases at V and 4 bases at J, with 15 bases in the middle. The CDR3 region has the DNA TGTGCCAGCAGCGCCTTCCGGGGTTCCGGGGCCAACGTCCTGACTTTC. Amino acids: CASSAFRGSGANVLTF. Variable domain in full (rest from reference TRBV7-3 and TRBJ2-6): GAGVSQTPSNKVTEKGKYVELRCDPISGHTALYWYRQSLGQGPEFLIYFQGTGAADDSGLPNDRFFAVRPEGSVSTLKIQRTERGDSAVYLCASSAFRGSGANVLTFGAGSRLTVL.

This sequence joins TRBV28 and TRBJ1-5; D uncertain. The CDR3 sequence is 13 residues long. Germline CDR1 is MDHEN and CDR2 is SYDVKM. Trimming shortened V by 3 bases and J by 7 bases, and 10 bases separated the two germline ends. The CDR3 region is CASSLGSWQPQHF. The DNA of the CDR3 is TGTGCCAGCAGTTTGGGGTCCTGGCAGCCCCAGCATTTT.

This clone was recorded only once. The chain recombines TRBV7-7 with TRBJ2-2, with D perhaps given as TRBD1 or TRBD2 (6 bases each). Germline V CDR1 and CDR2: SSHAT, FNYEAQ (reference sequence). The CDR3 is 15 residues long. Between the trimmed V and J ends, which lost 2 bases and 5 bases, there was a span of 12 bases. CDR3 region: CASSLRGRGTGELFF. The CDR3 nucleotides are TGTGCCAGCAGCTTACGGGGGCGAGGGACCGGGGAGCTGTTTTTT. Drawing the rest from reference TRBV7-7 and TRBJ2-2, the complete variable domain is GAGVSQSPRYKVTKRGQDVTLRCDPISSHATLYWYQQALGQGPEFLTYFNYEAQPDKSGLPSDRFSAERPEGSISTLTIQRTEQRDSAMYRCASSLRGRGTGELFFGEGSRLTVL.

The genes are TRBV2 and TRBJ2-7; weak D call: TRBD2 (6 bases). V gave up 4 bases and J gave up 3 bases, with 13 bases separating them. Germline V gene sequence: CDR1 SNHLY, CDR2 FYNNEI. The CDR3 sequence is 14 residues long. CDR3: CASSVRGGIYEQYF. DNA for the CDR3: TGTGCCAGCAGTGTTCGGGGCGGGATCTACGAGCAGTACTTC.

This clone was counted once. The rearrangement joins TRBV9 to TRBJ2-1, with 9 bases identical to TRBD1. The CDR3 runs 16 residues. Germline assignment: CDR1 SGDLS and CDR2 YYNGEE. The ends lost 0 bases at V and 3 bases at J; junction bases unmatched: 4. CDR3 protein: CASSVDGTGFYNEQFF. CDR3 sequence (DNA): TGTGCCAGCAGCGTAGATGGGACAGGGTTCTACAATGAGCAGTTCTTC. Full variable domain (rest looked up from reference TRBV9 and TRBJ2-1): DSGVTQTPKHLITATGQRVTLRCSPRSGDLSVYWYQQSLDQGLQFLIQYYNGEERAKGNILERFSAQQFPDLHSELNLSSLELGDSALYFCASSVDGTGFYNEQFFGPGTRLTVL.

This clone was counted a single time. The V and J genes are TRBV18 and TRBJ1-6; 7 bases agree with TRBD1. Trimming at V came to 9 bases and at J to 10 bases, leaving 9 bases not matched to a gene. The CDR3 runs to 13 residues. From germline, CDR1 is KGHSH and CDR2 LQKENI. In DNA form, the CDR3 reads TGTGCCAGTTCCGGGACAGAAGGATCACCCCTCCACTTT. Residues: CASSGTEGSPLHF.

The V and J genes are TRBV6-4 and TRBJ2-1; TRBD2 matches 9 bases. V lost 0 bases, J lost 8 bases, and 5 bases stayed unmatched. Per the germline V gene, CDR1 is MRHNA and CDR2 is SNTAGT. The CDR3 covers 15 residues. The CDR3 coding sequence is TGTGCCAGCAGTGACTCGGGTAGCGGGGGCGATGAGCAGTTCTTC. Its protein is CASSDSGSGGDEQFF.

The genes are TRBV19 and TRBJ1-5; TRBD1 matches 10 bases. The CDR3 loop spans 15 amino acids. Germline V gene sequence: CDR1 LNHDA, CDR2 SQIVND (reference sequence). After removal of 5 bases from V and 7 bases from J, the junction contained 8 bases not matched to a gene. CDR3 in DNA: TGTGCCAGTAGTTGGGACAGGGGACGTTACCAGCCCCAGCATTTT. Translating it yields CASSWDRGRYQPQHF.

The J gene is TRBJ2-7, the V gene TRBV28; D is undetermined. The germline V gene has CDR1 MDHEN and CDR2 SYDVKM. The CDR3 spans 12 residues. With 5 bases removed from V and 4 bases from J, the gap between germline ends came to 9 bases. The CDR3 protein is CASSPPQYEQYF. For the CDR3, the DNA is TGTGCCAGCAGTCCCCCCCAGTACGAGCAGTACTTC.

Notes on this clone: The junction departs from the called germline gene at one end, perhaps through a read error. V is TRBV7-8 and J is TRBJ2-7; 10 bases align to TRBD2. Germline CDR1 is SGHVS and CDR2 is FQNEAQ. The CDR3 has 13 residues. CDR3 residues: CASSLAGVGEQYF. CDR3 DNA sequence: TGTGCCAGCAGCCTAGCGGGGGTTGGCGAGCAGTACTTC.

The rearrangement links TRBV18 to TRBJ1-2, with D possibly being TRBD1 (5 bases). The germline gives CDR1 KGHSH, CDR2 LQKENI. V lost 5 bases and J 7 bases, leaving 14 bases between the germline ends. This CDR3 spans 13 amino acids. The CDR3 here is CASSGWDRAGYTF. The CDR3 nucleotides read TGTGCCAGCTCAGGGTGGGACCGGGCTGGCTACACCTTC.

CDR3 loop: CASSENARNVEKLFF. The CDR3 DNA reads TGTGCCAGCAGTGAAAACGCCAGGAATGTTGAAAAACTGTTTTTT. The chain carries TRBV2 and TRBJ1-4, with D unclear. The CDR3 extends over 15 amino acids. Germline-derived CDR1 and CDR2 are SNHLY and FYNNEI. Trimming cost V 2 bases and J 7 bases, with 14 bases left between them. The complete variable domain, with remaining parts taken from reference TRBV2 and TRBJ1-4, reads EPEVTQTPSHQVTQMGQEVILRCVPISNHLYFYWYRQILGQKVEFLVSFYNNEISEKSEIFDDQFSVERPDGSNFTLKIRSTKLEDSAMYFCASSENARNVEKLFFGSGTQLSVL.

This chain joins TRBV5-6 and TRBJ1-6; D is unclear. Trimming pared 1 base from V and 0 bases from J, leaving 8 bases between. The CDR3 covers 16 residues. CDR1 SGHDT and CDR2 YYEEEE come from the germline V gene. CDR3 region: CASSLTRSSYNSPLHF. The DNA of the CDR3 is TGTGCCAGCAGCTTGACGAGGAGCTCCTATAATTCACCCCTCCACTTT.